This entry concerns a single TCR beta chain. Germline assignment: CDR1 SGHRS and CDR2 YFSETQ. The CDR3 sequence is 16 residues long. The V end was cut by 0 bases, the J end by 0 bases, with 10 bases between. Clones were sequenced by immunoSEQ multiplex PCR, and TCRdb holds only the in-frame ones, with some missing. Found here are about 250,000 clones, around 90% of them singletons; the top ten hold over 1.1%. This sample is drawn from a study of blood T cell repertoires in COVID-19. In the study overall: Samples taken during acute and convalescent COVID-19 were collected in the United States, Italy and Spain. T cells, B-cell-depleted T cells, or PBMCs supplied cDNA or gDNA.

The rearrangement uses TRBV5-1 and TRBJ1-3; D might be TRBD1 (6 bases). The TCR was taken from a man aged 80 or over with acute or convalescent COVID-19. Material for sequencing was peripheral blood. In DNA, the CDR3 is TGCGCCAGCAGCTTGGAACAGGGATTCTCTGGAAACACCATATATTTT. Protein sequence: CASSLEQGFSGNTIYF.